These 19 T cell receptor beta chains were sequenced from one sample in a study of shared clonotypes between healthy human individuals. The naive CD8 population came from CD45RO-negative cells selected for CCR7, without terminally differentiated effector memory CD45RA+ cells. Method: immunoSEQ multiplex PCR; TCRdb's copy keeps in-frame clones and lacks some. The top ten hold approximately 1.2% of the sample, which has about 1,900,000 clones, approximately 94% seen once. The material sequenced was naive CD8+ T cells sorted from blood. The receptors were gathered from a man between 18 and 29 years old in good health.

This chain uses TRBV5-8 with TRBJ2-1; D might be TRBD2 (6 bases). The ends were cut back, 0 bases at V and 0 bases at J, with 13 bases in the middle. The CDR3 is 17 residues long. The germline V gene has CDR1 SGHTS and CDR2 YDEGEE. CDR3 loop: CASSLGGGMISYNEQFF. CDR3 sequence (DNA): TGTGCCAGCAGCTTGGGCGGCGGGATGATCTCCTACAATGAGCAGTTCTTC. Variable domain in full (rest from reference TRBV5-8 and TRBJ2-1): EAGVTQSPTHLIKTRGQQATLRCSPISGHTSVYWYQQALGLGLQFLLWYDEGEERNRGNFPPRFSGRQFPNYSSELNVNALELEDSALYLCASSLGGGMISYNEQFFGPGTRLTVL.

The CDR3 reads CASSGISGTTSTDTQYF. CDR3 bases: TGTGCCAGCAGCGGCATTAGCGGGACAACTAGCACAGATACGCAGTATTTT. V gene TRBV9 combines with J gene TRBJ2-3; 8 nucleotides align to TRBD2. The germline gives CDR1 SGDLS, CDR2 YYNGEE. J was trimmed by 0 bases and V by 3 bases; bases with no gene match: 9. The length of the CDR3 is 17 residues.

This clone was recorded only once. The V call is TRBV10-2, the J call TRBJ2-3, with TRBD1 as a possible D gene (6 bases). The CDR3 is 14 residues long. The germline V and J ends were trimmed by 6 bases and 4 bases, with 14 bases remaining between them. Germline V gives CDR1 WSHSY, CDR2 SAAADI. The CDR3 loop is CASRETGFADTQYF. The CDR3 nucleotides read TGCGCCAGCAGGGAAACAGGGTTTGCAGATACGCAGTATTTT.

J is TRBJ1-2 and V is TRBV10-3; TRBD1 might be the D (5 bases). The CDR3 runs to 12 residues. The V end lost 4 bases, the J end lost 8 bases, and 11 bases lay between the germline ends. From germline, CDR1 is ENHRY and CDR2 SYGVKD. The CDR3 loop reads CAISGGTGGYTF. The CDR3 coding sequence is TGTGCCATCAGTGGCGGGACGGGGGGCTACACCTTC.

The chain links TRBV9 to TRBJ2-2; no reliable D call. There are 16 residues in the CDR3. V was clipped by 3 bases and J by 0 bases, with 12 bases between them. In germline, CDR1 is SGDLS, CDR2 YYNGEE. CDR3 bases: TGTGCCAGCAGCGGACTTGACGGGTCGAACACCGGGGAGCTGTTTTTT. Translated, it gives CASSGLDGSNTGELFF.

CDR3 DNA: TGTGCCAGCAGCTTTGGGAACAATGAGCAGTTCTTC. Translation: CASSFGNNEQFF. The genes are TRBV11-2 and TRBJ2-1, with D unresolved. Germline V gene sequence: CDR1 SGHAT, CDR2 FQNNGV. The CDR3 spans 12 residues. V was clipped by 3 bases and J by 5 bases, with 5 bases between them.

The chain carries TRBV4-1 and TRBJ2-3; possibly TRBD1 or TRBD2 for D (6 bases each). V gave up 8 bases and J gave up 4 bases, with 19 bases separating them. The CDR3 loop spans 15 amino acids. CDR1 and CDR2 from the germline V gene are MGHRA and YSYEKL. In nucleotides, the CDR3 is TGCGCCAGCGCCCAATTAGGGGGAGGCGCAGATACGCAGTATTTT. Translating it yields CASAQLGGGADTQYF.

J is TRBJ2-3 and V is TRBV4-3, with TRBD2 matching over 10 bases. CDR3 size: 16 residues. Trimming at V came to 3 bases and at J to 3 bases, leaving 6 bases not matched to a gene. The V gene's germline CDR1 is LGHNA and CDR2 YSLEER. The CDR3 bases are TGCGCCAGCAGCCAGGTCCTAGCGGGAGCAACAGATACGCAGTATTTT. Its protein is CASSQVLAGATDTQYF.

This clone appeared once. CDR3 sequence (DNA): TGTGCCAGCAGCGCCTCGACTGGGGCCAACGTCCTGACTTTC. It is translated as CASSASTGANVLTF. The chain uses TRBV9 and TRBJ2-6, with D uncertain. Deletions cut 3 bases from V and 2 bases from J, with 6 bases between. Per the germline V gene, CDR1 is SGDLS and CDR2 is YYNGEE. CDR3 length: 14 amino acids.

This chain joins TRBV7-9 and TRBJ2-2; TRBD1 matches 8 bases. Germline CDR1 is SEHNR and CDR2 is FQNEAQ (reference sequence). The CDR3 length is 17 residues. Trimming cost V 1 base and J 4 bases; bases outside gene matches: 8. Here the CDR3 reads CASSLVLQGASTGELFF. Written as DNA, the CDR3 is TGTGCCAGCAGCTTAGTACTTCAGGGGGCGAGCACCGGGGAGCTGTTTTTT.

The J gene is TRBJ2-2, the V gene TRBV4-3; the match to TRBD2 covers 10 bases. The germline V gene has CDR1 LGHNA and CDR2 YSLEER. The CDR3 extends over 17 amino acids. J gave up 6 bases and V 0 bases, and 7 bases lay outside the gene matches. CDR3 in DNA: TGCGCCAGCAGCCAAGATCATCAGCGGGAGGGCCCCGGGGAGCTGTTTTTT. Translation gives CASSQDHQREGPGELFF.

The V call is TRBV30, the J call TRBJ2-1; D is ambiguous. The germline gives CDR1 GTSNPN, CDR2 SVGIG (reference sequence). CDR3 size: 12 residues. V dropped 1 base and J dropped 8 bases, with 9 bases sitting between them. CDR3 nucleotide sequence: TGTGCCTGGAGTGGCGGCCTCTATGAGCAGTTCTTC. This gives the protein CAWSGGLYEQFF.

The chain recombines TRBV4-1 with TRBJ2-1, with D perhaps matching TRBD2 (5 bases). The CDR3 consists of 17 residues. Germline loops: CDR1 MGHRA, CDR2 YSYEKL. V was cut by 0 bases and J by 2 bases, with 14 bases left in between. The CDR3 DNA follows: TGCGCCAGCAGCCAAGAGCCCCGACCGGAGGCCTACAATGAGCAGTTCTTC. Amino acid sequence: CASSQEPRPEAYNEQFF.

The chain recombines TRBV10-3 with TRBJ2-3; TRBD2 aligns across 11 bases. This CDR3 contains 15 residues. V was clipped by 5 bases and J by 3 bases; unmatched bases: 4. Germline CDR1 ENHRY, CDR2 SYGVKD. CDR3: CAISLAGGETDTQYF. The CDR3 bases are TGTGCCATCAGTCTAGCGGGGGGCGAGACAGATACGCAGTATTTT.

This chain links TRBV4-3 with TRBJ2-3, with 10 positions matching TRBD2. The CDR3 sequence is 17 residues long. V lost 3 bases, J lost 4 bases, and 10 bases stayed unmatched. CDR1 LGHNA and CDR2 YSLEER come from the germline V gene. CDR3 residues: CASSQTLAGDWADTQYF. CDR3 nucleotide sequence: TGCGCCAGCAGCCAGACTCTAGCGGGAGACTGGGCAGATACGCAGTATTTT.

This rearrangement joins TRBV19 to TRBJ2-2; D ambiguous. This CDR3 spans 15 amino acids. V lost 8 bases and J 1 base, leaving 14 bases between the germline ends. Germline V gene data show CDR1 as LNHDA and CDR2 as SQIVND (reference sequence). The CDR3 nucleotides are TGTGCCAGTTCATCCCACCTAATGAACACCGGGGAGCTGTTTTTT. It yields the protein CASSSHLMNTGELFF.

V gene TRBV28 combines with J gene TRBJ2-7; D remains ambiguous. Trimming took off 3 bases at V and 1 base at J, with 13 bases between the two ends. Germline V gene data show CDR1 as MDHEN and CDR2 as SYDVKM. The CDR3 is 15 residues long. CDR3 protein: CASSFPTEPSYEQYF. The DNA of the CDR3 is TGTGCCAGCAGTTTTCCTACAGAACCTTCCTACGAGCAGTACTTC.

The chain joins TRBV4-1 to TRBJ1-2, with D perhaps matching TRBD1 (6 bases). Trimming left V 0 bases short and J 4 bases short, with 9 bases between. CDR3 length: 14 residues. CDR1 and CDR2 (germline): MGHRA, YSYEKL. The CDR3 DNA is TGCGCCAGCAGCCAAGAAACAGGGATCTATGGCTACACCTTC. The encoded protein is CASSQETGIYGYTF.

This clone appeared once. This sequence joins TRBV27 and TRBJ2-1, with D perhaps matching TRBD2 (5 bases). Trimming removed 6 bases from V and 7 bases from J, with 19 bases in between. This CDR3 spans 15 amino acids. CDR1 MNHEY and CDR2 SMNVEV come from the germline V gene (reference sequence). The CDR3 loop is CASSLLPLGVNEQFF. The CDR3 bases are TGTGCCAGCAGCCTCCTCCCCCTCGGGGTGAATGAGCAGTTCTTC.